These T cell receptor beta chains were read from a single sample in a study of blood T cells in healthy people across ages. TCRdb called the 5' RACE reads again in MiXCR, with one record for every CDR3 protein. The sample lists about 680,000 distinct CDR3 sequences, around 49% occurring once. The sequenced sample consisted of blood. These receptors were obtained from an older woman in good health. CDR3s include the opening cysteine and the closing phenylalanine or tryptophan. The D gene is left open where the match is weak. The size entry is marked missing in some rows and otherwise reads once, few, many or a size class.

D gene | J gene | clone size | V gene | CDR3 length | CDR3 protein | CDR3 DNA
- | TRBJ1-2 | - | TRBV5-5 | 12 | CASSLNPGRDTF | TGTGCCAGCAGCCTGAATCCGGGCCGCGACACCTTC
- | TRBJ2-7 | - | TRBV9 | 16 | CASSPGGKALYYEQYF | TGTGCCAGCAGCCCAGGGGGGAAGGCCCTCTACTACGAGCAGTACTTC
TRBD2 | TRBJ2-7 | - | TRBV5-8 | 14 | CASSPSGRDREQYF | TGTGCCAGCAGTCCTAGCGGGAGGGATCGCGAGCAGTACTTC
- | TRBJ2-3 | once | TRBV18 | 14 | CASYKASSTDTQYF | TGTGCCAGCTACAAGGCTTCTAGCACAGATACGCAGTATTTT
- | TRBJ1-5 | - | TRBV2 | 14 | CASKGDLSNQPQHF | TGTGCCAGCAAGGGGGACCTTAGCAATCAGCCCCAGCATTTT
- | TRBJ2-3 | few | TRBV29-1 | 13 | CSVGHVLRDTQYF | TGCAGCGTTGGTCATGTCCTGAGGGATACGCAGTATTTT
- | TRBJ1-1 | few | TRBV3-1 | 14 | CASSRTWLVAEAFF | TGTGCCAGCAGCCGGACCTGGTTAGTAGCTGAAGCTTTCTTT
TRBD1 | TRBJ2-5 | few | TRBV15 | 14 | CATSRDRGQETQYF | TGTGCCACCAGCAGAGACAGGGGGCAAGAGACCCAGTACTTC
- | TRBJ2-7 | - | TRBV7-9 | 14 | CASSLSPAGKEQYF | TGTGCCAGCAGCTTATCCCCCGCAGGGAAAGAGCAGTACTTC
TRBD1 | TRBJ2-3 | many | TRBV29-1 | 16 | CSVEGGTGLGTDTQYF | TGCAGCGTTGAAGGAGGGACAGGGCTTGGCACAGATACGCAGTATTTT
TRBD1 | TRBJ1-1 | - | TRBV20-1 | 16 | CSASLPTGTGFNEAFF | TGCAGTGCTAGCCTCCCGACCGGGACAGGGTTTAATGAAGCTTTCTTT
TRBD2 | TRBJ2-1 | - | TRBV2 | 11 | CASTREGEQFF | TGTGCCAGCACGCGGGAGGGCGAGCAGTTCTTC
- | TRBJ2-5 | many | TRBV29-1 | 10 | CSVERETQYF | TGCAGCGTGGAAAGAGAGACCCAGTACTTC
TRBD2 | TRBJ2-1 | - | TRBV6-6 | 15 | CASRPGLAGVNEQFF | TGTGCCAGCAGACCCGGACTAGCGGGCGTCAATGAGCAGTTCTTC
TRBD2 | TRBJ2-5 | few | TRBV4-1 | 15 | CASSQVLAGQETQYF | TGCGCCAGCAGCCAAGTATTAGCGGGGCAAGAGACCCAGTACTTC
TRBD2 | TRBJ2-1 | once | TRBV20-1 | 16 | CSARVSSGRPYNEQFF | TGCAGTGCTAGAGTCTCTTCCGGGAGGCCCTACAATGAGCAGTTCTTC
TRBD1 | TRBJ1-1 | - | TRBV29-1 | 14 | CSAQDRSRSFEAFF | TGCAGCGCGCAGGACAGGAGTCGCTCCTTCGAAGCTTTCTTT
- | TRBJ2-1 | - | TRBV20-1 | 12 | CRARGRLAEQFF | TGCAGGGCGAGAGGTAGGCTAGCCGAGCAGTTCTTC
- | TRBJ2-4 | - | TRBV6-2/TRBV6-3 | 12 | CASSYGLSIQYF | TGTGCCAGCAGTTACGGGTTGTCTATTCAGTACTTC
- | TRBJ2-7 | - | TRBV18 | 14 | CASSVRTEPYEQYF | TGTGCCAGCTCAGTCCGGACGGAACCCTACGAGCAGTACTTC
- | TRBJ2-7 | - | TRBV7-3 | 18 | CASSLSGLAVVTSYEQYF | TGTGCCAGCAGCTTAAGCGGCTTGGCGGTGGTAACCTCCTACGAGCAGTACTTC
- | TRBJ2-5 | few | TRBV15 | 15 | CATSRKTGFQETQYF | TGTGCCACCAGCAGAAAGACAGGTTTCCAAGAGACCCAGTACTTC
- | TRBJ2-2 | medium-sized | TRBV3-1 | 13 | CASSQQGTGELFF | TGTGCCAGCAGCCAACAGGGCACCGGGGAGCTGTTTTTT
- | TRBJ2-3 | few | TRBV7-2 | 15 | CASSSIGGSTDTQYF | TGTGCCAGCAGCTCAATAGGGGGGAGCACAGATACGCAGTATTTT
TRBD2 | TRBJ2-5 | - | TRBV6-5 | 18 | CASSYPGGSGRHPGTQYF | TGTGCCAGCAGTTACCCCGGGGGTAGCGGGAGGCACCCAGGGACCCAGTACTTC
- | TRBJ2-6 | - | TRBV28 | 16 | CASTLTGSSGANVLTF | TGTGCCAGCACCCTGACAGGCAGTTCTGGGGCCAACGTCCTGACTTTC
TRBD1 | TRBJ1-1 | - | TRBV6-5 | 13 | CASSDRVETEAFF | TGTGCCAGCAGCGACAGGGTGGAGACTGAAGCTTTCTTT
- | TRBJ2-5 | few | TRBV5-1 | 13 | CASSRASAETQYF | TGCGCCAGCAGCCGGGCTTCAGCAGAGACCCAGTACTTC
- | TRBJ2-5 | once | TRBV5-1 | 12 | CASSLEGTLEYF | TGCGCCAGCAGCTTGGAAGGGACACTGGAGTACTTC
- | TRBJ2-7 | few | TRBV7-8 | 15 | CASSFGTAVSYEQYF | TGTGCCAGCAGCTTTGGTACGGCCGTCTCCTACGAGCAGTACTTC
TRBD1 | TRBJ2-1 | - | TRBV7-9 | 16 | CASRNTGTGSYNEQFF | TGTGCCAGCAGAAACACCGGGACAGGGTCCTACAATGAGCAGTTCTTC
TRBD2 | TRBJ2-1 | - | TRBV29-1 | 17 | CSVEGGAGGSLYNEQFF | TGCAGCGTTGAAGGGGGAGCGGGCGGGAGCCTTTACAATGAGCAGTTCTTC
- | TRBJ1-2 | few | TRBV12-3/TRBV12-4 | 16 | CASSPSAGVTPYGYTF | TGTGCCAGCAGTCCTTCCGCAGGGGTTACTCCCTATGGCTACACCTTC
TRBD2 | TRBJ2-1 | - | TRBV7-6 | 17 | CASSPVGGLAVYNEQFF | TGTGCCAGCAGCCCCGTCGGGGGACTAGCGGTTTACAATGAGCAGTTCTTC
- | TRBJ1-6 | few | TRBV20-1 | 18 | CSARDPLNQGLDNSPLHF | TGCAGTGCTAGAGACCCGCTAAACCAGGGTTTAGATAATTCACCCCTCCACTTT
- | TRBJ2-5 | many | TRBV20-1 | 15 | CSARARDRGLETQYF | TGCAGTGCTAGAGCGCGGGACCGAGGACTAGAGACCCAGTACTTC
- | TRBJ2-5 | - | TRBV7-2 | 13 | CASSLSIQETQYF | TGTGCCAGCAGCCTTAGTATCCAAGAGACCCAGTACTTC
TRBD1 | TRBJ1-1 | - | TRBV7-2 | 14 | CAGNADRVLAGAFF | TGTGCCGGCAACGCAGACAGGGTCTTAGCGGGGGCTTTCTTT
- | TRBJ1-4 | - | TRBV25-1 | 14 | CASSDGAVNEKLFF | TGTGCCAGCAGTGATGGGGCCGTTAATGAAAAACTGTTTTTT
- | TRBJ1-4 | - | TRBV5-1 | 15 | CASSSGPGTNEKLFF | TGCGCCAGCAGCTCGGGGCCTGGGACTAATGAAAAACTGTTTTTT
- | TRBJ2-1 | - | TRBV6-1 | 14 | CASSSRHLYNEQFF | TGTGCCAGCAGTAGCCGACACCTTTACAATGAGCAGTTCTTC
- | TRBJ2-7 | - | TRBV5-1 | 13 | CASSCGGNYEQYF | TGCGCCAGCAGCTGCGGAGGGAACTACGAGCAGTACTTC
TRBD2 | TRBJ2-1 | - | TRBV29-1 | 16 | CSVVRGTSGIYNEQFF | TGCAGCGTTGTTCGGGGGACTAGCGGGATCTACAATGAGCAGTTCTTC
- | TRBJ2-1 | - | TRBV7-9 | 12 | CASGGRHNEQFF | TGTGCCAGCGGTGGAAGGCACAATGAGCAGTTCTTC
- | TRBJ2-1 | few | TRBV20-1 | 13 | CSAWHPTSNEQFF | TGCAGTGCATGGCATCCTACTAGCAATGAGCAGTTCTTC
TRBD2 | TRBJ2-6 | few | TRBV20-1 | 19 | CSASRTSGSFGSGANVLTF | TGCAGTGCTAGTCGGACTAGCGGGAGTTTTGGCTCTGGGGCCAACGTCCTGACTTTC
TRBD1 | TRBJ2-7 | - | TRBV5-4 | 14 | CASRQQGASYEQYF | TGTGCCAGCAGACAACAGGGGGCCTCCTACGAGCAGTACTTC
TRBD2 | TRBJ2-7 | - | TRBV7-2 | 16 | CASSAAMGLAGVVQYF | TGTGCCAGCAGCGCGGCGATGGGGCTAGCGGGAGTGGTTCAGTACTTC
TRBD1 | TRBJ1-2 | few | TRBV20-1 | 14 | CSARGTGGVYGYTF | TGCAGTGCTAGAGGGACAGGGGGCGTCTATGGCTACACCTTC
- | TRBJ2-1 | - | TRBV4-1 | 15 | CASSQDLPVGNEQFF | TGCGCCAGCAGCCAAGATCTACCAGTTGGAAATGAGCAGTTCTTC
TRBD2 | TRBJ2-7 | - | TRBV5-1 | 16 | CASSLALRTSDHEQYF | TGCGCCAGCAGCTTGGCCCTGAGGACTAGCGACCACGAGCAGTACTTC
- | TRBJ2-1 | - | TRBV20-1 | 19 | CSANRRLPTTPSSYNEQFF | TGCAGTGCCAATAGAAGACTCCCAACGACTCCTAGCTCCTACAATGAGCAGTTCTTC
- | TRBJ1-5 | - | TRBV5-5 | 13 | CASSPDWGQPQHF | TGTGCCAGCAGCCCAGACTGGGGTCAGCCCCAGCATTTT
- | TRBJ2-5 | few | TRBV28 | 14 | CASSLRRGLETQYF | TGTGCCAGCAGTCTGAGACGGGGGCTAGAGACCCAGTACTTC
TRBD1 | TRBJ2-7 | - | TRBV28 | 17 | CASSSTRTGGRRYEQYF | TGTGCCAGCAGTTCGACGAGGACAGGGGGCCGGCGCTACGAGCAGTACTTC